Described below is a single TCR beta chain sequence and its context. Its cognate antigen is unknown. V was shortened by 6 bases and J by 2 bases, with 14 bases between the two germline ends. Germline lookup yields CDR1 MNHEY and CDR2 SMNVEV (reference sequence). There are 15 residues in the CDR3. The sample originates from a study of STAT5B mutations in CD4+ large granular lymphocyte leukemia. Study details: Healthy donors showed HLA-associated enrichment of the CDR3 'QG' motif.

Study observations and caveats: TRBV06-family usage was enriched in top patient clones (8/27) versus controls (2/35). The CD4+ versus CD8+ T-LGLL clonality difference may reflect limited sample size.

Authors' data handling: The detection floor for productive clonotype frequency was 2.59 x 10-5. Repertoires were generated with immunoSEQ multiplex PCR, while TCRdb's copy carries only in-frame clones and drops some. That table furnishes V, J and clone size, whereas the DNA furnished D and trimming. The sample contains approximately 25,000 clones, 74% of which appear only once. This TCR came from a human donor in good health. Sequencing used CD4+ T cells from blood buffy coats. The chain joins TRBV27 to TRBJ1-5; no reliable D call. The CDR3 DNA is TGTGCCAGCAGGAAGGACGGGAGGGGCAATCAGCCCCAGCATTTT. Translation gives CASRKDGRGNQPQHF.